The TCR beta chain described here comes from a study of shared T cell receptors in the human thymus (dated by TCRdb to 2020 to 2023). With regard to the full study: The study examined how self-reactive, shared T-cell receptor alpha chains are generated in the human thymus.

The CDR3 measures 17 amino acids from cysteine to phenylalanine. Here the CDR3 DNA is all that survives: 51 bases in frame from base 1. Trimming at the junction amounts to 6 bases on V and 1 base on J, and the germline ends lie 22 bases apart. Per the germline V gene, SGDLS is the CDR1 and YYNGEE is the CDR2. Preparation of the library involved the immunoSEQ multiplex PCR assay. This immuneACCESS table, as held by TCRdb, lists in-frame sequences with V and J called but not all clones. Of the missing ones, under half trace to an unresolved V gene in checked studies; the others have no known cause. This sample lists roughly 700,000 clones; more than 75% were detected once. Approximately 0.011% of the sample goes to the ten largest clones. Concerning this clone: The specificity of this receptor is unknown. Base qualities are not recorded, but no much larger clone differs from it by a single base.

In addition, the sample was reused for a study of human thymus T cells. As the second study states: Immunologically healthy infants undergoing open corrective cardiac surgery for congenital heart defects in Finland were used as donors. Thymus tissue was obtained as surgical resects removed during corrective cardiac surgery. Usage of V and J gene segments appeared to be biased in both the thymic and the peripheral blood repertoires. The related research found that thymic TCR repertoires overlapped highly between unrelated individuals. The study characterized TCR alpha and beta repertoires from roughly eight infant thymus samples and a few related peripheral blood samples. The infant donors were about 7 to 244 days old, and the cohort included roughly six males and a couple of females. Thymocytes were released mechanically from tissue and stored at -70 °C as pellets of roughly 9.5-31 million cells. A QIAsymphony instrument was used to extract genomic DNA from frozen cell pellets. Using the immunoSEQ multiplex PCR assay, the TCRB and TCRAD loci were amplified from a standardized quantity of quality-controlled genomic DNA. The amplicons spanned the V(D)J region and were long enough to cover the CDR3 and allow V and J genes to be identified. Amplicon sequencing was performed on an Illumina platform through the commercial immunoSEQ service. Primer bias and sequencing errors were corrected as previously described, and TCRAD and TCRB definitions were based on the IMGT database. Analysis of the repertoires was done with immunoSEQ Analyzer 3.0 and VDJTools and included basic statistics, V/J segment usage, diversity estimates, rarefaction and pairwise overlap. Diversity was estimated using the Chao1, ChaoE, Efron-Thisted, Shannon and inverse Simpson indices, and was also estimated on datasets down-sampled to the size of the smallest sample. Repertoire overlap was assessed by strict matching of CDR3 nucleotide sequence, V gene and J gene, and clustering was done by Jaccard-based multidimensional scaling. On average, thymus samples gave 750,000 to 950,000 unique TCRB clonotypes, whereas blood samples gave about 92,000.

This receptor was taken from a boy under three years old with a congenital heart defect. Donor details come from another sample of the same person, matched by shared clones. The chain joins TRBV9 to TRBJ2-5; D gene: possibly TRBD1, on 6 matching bases. The specimen was thymocytes. The nucleotides are TGTGCCAGCATCCTTTCACAACAGGGACGGGGCCAAGAGACCCAGTACTTC. It is translated as CASILSQQGRGQETQYF.